The rows below give T cell receptor beta chains drawn from one sample of a study of blood T cell repertoires in COVID-19. Repertoires were generated with immunoSEQ multiplex PCR, while TCRdb's copy carries only in-frame clones and drops some. The data contain more than 15,000 clones, roughly 78% of them singletons. The sample consisted of peripheral blood. The receptors were gathered from a man aged 55 to 69 with active or convalescent COVID-19. The conserved cysteine and the conserved F or W are not part of the CDR3 here. Not every row has a clone size; where given, it reads once, few, many or a size class.

clone size: .; V gene: TRBV28; J gene: TRBJ1-6; CDR3 protein: ASGGGFNSPLH
clone size: .; V gene: TRBV6-2/TRBV6-3; J gene: TRBJ2-7; CDR3 protein: ASNPRPGENYEQY
clone size: .; V gene: TRBV11-1; J gene: TRBJ2-2; CDR3 protein: ASSSTPITGELF
clone size: .; V gene: TRBV3-1/TRBV3-2; J gene: TRBJ2-5; CDR3 protein: ASSPGTSLKTQY
clone size: .; V gene: TRBV27; J gene: TRBJ1-1; CDR3 protein: ASSLQGGEAF
clone size: .; V gene: TRBV28; J gene: TRBJ1-2; CDR3 protein: ASSRTGYGYT
clone size: .; V gene: TRBV28; J gene: TRBJ2-1; CDR3 protein: ASSLGGGPHEQF
clone size: .; V gene: TRBV5-1; J gene: TRBJ2-1; CDR3 protein: ASSLGPGAYNEQF
clone size: .; V gene: TRBV10-1; J gene: TRBJ2-2; CDR3 protein: ASSANGRGELF
clone size: .; V gene: TRBV5-4; J gene: TRBJ1-2; CDR3 protein: ASSLGTGQFYGYT
clone size: .; V gene: TRBV27; J gene: TRBJ1-2; CDR3 protein: ASSLAGAGTGYT
clone size: .; V gene: TRBV5-1; J gene: TRBJ2-1; CDR3 protein: ASSSLGTSYNEQF
clone size: .; V gene: TRBV19; J gene: TRBJ2-6; CDR3 protein: ASSKRGSGANVLT
clone size: .; V gene: TRBV5-5; J gene: TRBJ1-6; CDR3 protein: ASSSTPTGEGSPLH
clone size: .; V gene: TRBV6-2/TRBV6-3; J gene: TRBJ2-5; CDR3 protein: ASSYDKQGQETQY
clone size: once; V gene: TRBV18; J gene: TRBJ1-5; CDR3 protein: ASSPPGTPGKPQH
clone size: .; V gene: TRBV5-4; J gene: TRBJ2-2; CDR3 protein: ASSPGQGETGELF
clone size: .; V gene: TRBV5-1; J gene: TRBJ2-5; CDR3 protein: ASSTGTSGPETQY
clone size: .; V gene: TRBV28; J gene: TRBJ1-1; CDR3 protein: ASSFTGNTEAF
clone size: .; V gene: TRBV6-6; J gene: TRBJ2-7; CDR3 protein: ASSSTGPYEQY
clone size: .; V gene: TRBV11-2; J gene: TRBJ2-3; CDR3 protein: ASSFRLAGGPFPDTQY
clone size: few; V gene: TRBV2; J gene: TRBJ2-4; CDR3 protein: ASTQQVAKNIQY
clone size: .; V gene: TRBV18; J gene: TRBJ1-1; CDR3 protein: ASSPARPRGPLREAF
clone size: .; V gene: TRBV5-4; J gene: TRBJ2-2; CDR3 protein: ASSAGTSGRIGELF
clone size: .; V gene: TRBV5-8; J gene: TRBJ2-5; CDR3 protein: ASSQRGQGSTQY
clone size: .; V gene: TRBV2; J gene: TRBJ1-4; CDR3 protein: ASGTGLGVEKLF
clone size: .; V gene: TRBV6-5; J gene: TRBJ1-2; CDR3 protein: ASIGRTGGLGGYT
clone size: .; V gene: TRBV15; J gene: TRBJ1-3; CDR3 protein: ATSRGGGSGNTIY
clone size: .; V gene: TRBV21-1; J gene: TRBJ1-4; CDR3 protein: ASSALCVGANEKLF
clone size: once; V gene: TRBV4-2; J gene: TRBJ1-3; CDR3 protein: ASSQDERNTIY
clone size: .; V gene: TRBV14; J gene: TRBJ1-3; CDR3 protein: ASSPTLPGNTIY
clone size: .; V gene: TRBV19; J gene: TRBJ1-1; CDR3 protein: ASSPGRDFVTEAF
clone size: .; V gene: TRBV27; J gene: TRBJ1-2; CDR3 protein: ASSLSAGLGYT
clone size: .; V gene: TRBV6-5; J gene: TRBJ1-5; CDR3 protein: ASSRVFGNQPQH
clone size: .; V gene: TRBV7-3; J gene: TRBJ2-1; CDR3 protein: ASSLMVGSGNNEQF
clone size: .; V gene: TRBV21-1; J gene: TRBJ1-4; CDR3 protein: ASSKFNRGRGEKLF
clone size: .; V gene: TRBV30; J gene: TRBJ2-4; CDR3 protein: AWSSGVSNIQY
clone size: .; V gene: TRBV28; J gene: TRBJ2-7; CDR3 protein: ASSSKFSDEQY
clone size: few; V gene: TRBV5-1; J gene: TRBJ2-3; CDR3 protein: ASSLQGAADTQY
clone size: .; V gene: TRBV3-1/TRBV3-2; J gene: TRBJ2-1; CDR3 protein: ASSREPGTYNEQF
clone size: once; V gene: TRBV5-1; J gene: TRBJ2-7; CDR3 protein: ASSLVGQGHEQY
clone size: .; V gene: TRBV9; J gene: TRBJ2-3; CDR3 protein: ASNGRLATDTQY
clone size: few; V gene: TRBV7-2; J gene: TRBJ1-3; CDR3 protein: ASSPHRAGAANTIY
clone size: few; V gene: TRBV6-6; J gene: TRBJ2-1; CDR3 protein: ASSPSGGAAEQF
clone size: .; V gene: TRBV21-1; J gene: TRBJ2-7; CDR3 protein: ASSKTLGHYEQY
clone size: .; V gene: TRBV19; J gene: TRBJ1-6; CDR3 protein: ASSIQRQGIDSPLH
clone size: .; V gene: TRBV11-3; J gene: TRBJ1-4; CDR3 protein: ASSPGWDSPTNEKLF
clone size: .; V gene: TRBV7-2; J gene: TRBJ2-1; CDR3 protein: ASSYASGAHNEQF